Below are 16 T cell receptor beta chains sequenced from a single sample in a study of blood T cell repertoires in COVID-19. Repertoires were generated with immunoSEQ multiplex PCR, while TCRdb's copy carries only in-frame clones and drops some. The sample carries a few hundred thousand clones, approximately 87% recorded once. Sequences were obtained from peripheral blood. The receptors here all came from a man in his 60s who had recovered from COVID-19.

This clone was observed a single time. The chain's CDR3 is CASSRDSIYGYTF. The CDR3, as DNA: TGTGCCAGCAGTCGGGACAGCATCTATGGCTACACCTTC. This chain joins TRBV12-3 or TRBV12-4 and TRBJ1-2; 7 positions agree with TRBD1. This CDR3 has 13 residues. Trimming took 5 bases from V and 4 from J; bases not matched to a gene: 4.

This clone was recorded once. The V gene is TRBV28, the J gene TRBJ2-5, with unresolved D. The CDR3 has 12 residues. The germline CDR1 and CDR2 sequences are MDHEN and SYDVKM. V was clipped by 5 bases and J by 5 bases, with 9 bases between them. CDR3 residues: CASSPREETQYF. In nucleotides, the CDR3 is TGTGCCAGCAGTCCCCGTGAGGAGACCCAGTACTTC.

The J gene is TRBJ2-1, the V gene TRBV5-1, with D tentatively TRBD1 (6 bases). V was clipped by 3 bases and J by 0 bases, with 10 bases between them. CDR3 size: 15 residues. Germline lookup yields CDR1 SGHRS and CDR2 YFSETQ. The CDR3 DNA reads TGCGCCAGCAGCTCTGGACAGAGCTCCTACAATGAGCAGTTCTTC. Translating it yields CASSSGQSSYNEQFF.

Note on this clone: This sample also contains other DNA sequences that code for the same CDR3. This sequence joins TRBV7-9 and TRBJ1-1; D unresolved. V was shortened by 1 base and J by 7 bases, with 7 bases between the two germline ends. The germline V gene has CDR1 SEHNR and CDR2 FQNEAQ (reference sequence). This CDR3 comprises 12 residues. The CDR3 nucleotides read TGTGCCAGCAGCTTAGGACCAGGTGAAGCTTTCTTT. Encoded protein: CASSLGPGEAFF.

This chain links TRBV5-4 with TRBJ2-7; 8 nucleotides align to TRBD1. The V gene end was trimmed by 3 bases and the J gene end by 6 bases; junction bases not matched to a gene: 8. This CDR3 is built from 14 residues. Germline V gene lookup returns CDR1 SGHNT and CDR2 YYREEE (reference sequence). The CDR3 nucleotides read TGTGCCAGCAGCTGGACAGGGTTCAGTGTCGAGCAGTACTTC. Residues: CASSWTGFSVEQYF.

In its sample, this clone was seen many times. The rearrangement joins TRBV7-9 to TRBJ2-7; D possibly corresponds to TRBD1 (5 bases). Between the trimmed V and J ends, which lost 5 bases and 9 bases, there was a span of 29 bases. This CDR3 contains 17 residues. The germline gives CDR1 SEHNR, CDR2 FQNEAQ (reference sequence). The CDR3 loop is CASSRLGASDVIVGQYF. As DNA, the CDR3 is TGTGCCAGCAGCCGCTTAGGGGCTAGTGATGTTATAGTCGGGCAGTACTTC.

This CDR3 reads CASSRTGDTQYF. In nucleotides, the CDR3 is TGTGCCAGCAGCCGTACAGGAGATACGCAGTATTTT. The chain couples TRBV27 to TRBJ2-3; possibly TRBD1 for D (5 bases). This CDR3 is built from 12 residues. Trimming stripped 6 bases from V and 5 bases from J, with 9 bases between. Germline CDR1 MNHEY, CDR2 SMNVEV (reference sequence).

The chain carries TRBV7-3 and TRBJ2-2; 7 bases align to TRBD1. Trimming cost V 4 bases and J 5 bases; bases outside gene matches: 1. The V gene's germline CDR1 is SGHTA and CDR2 FQGTGA. CDR3 length: 13 amino acids. CDR3 in DNA: TGTGCCAGCAGCTCACAGGGGACCGGGGAGCTGTTTTTT. Translation gives CASSSQGTGELFF.

The chain uses TRBV29-1 and TRBJ1-2; TRBD1 is a possible D gene (5 bases). The CDR3 has 13 residues. Trimming removed 5 bases at V and 5 bases at J, with 15 bases between. CDR1 is SQVTM, CDR2 ANQGSEA, per germline. The CDR3 here is CSVLDTTVYGYTF. In DNA, the CDR3 is TGCAGCGTTTTGGACACTACCGTTTATGGCTACACCTTC.

The chain has TRBV9 and TRBJ2-3; maybe TRBD2 (6 bases). Germline lookup yields CDR1 SGDLS and CDR2 YYNGEE. The CDR3 runs to 15 residues. V lost 0 bases, J lost 5 bases, and 13 bases lay in between. In nucleotides, the CDR3 is TGTGCCAGCAGCGTAGCTCTCGGGGGTCAAGATACGCAGTATTTT. This sequence encodes CASSVALGGQDTQYF.

The chain combines TRBV4-3 with TRBJ1-6, with D possibly being TRBD1 (5 bases). The CDR3 is made up of 16 amino acids. V lost 6 bases to trimming and J lost 0 bases, with 12 bases between them. Per germline, CDR1 LGHNA and CDR2 YSLEER. CDR3 loop: CASRTDLSSYNSPLHF. The CDR3 DNA follows: TGCGCCAGCAGGACAGACCTTAGCTCCTATAATTCACCCCTCCACTTT.

V is TRBV11-2 and J is TRBJ2-1, with 8 bases fitting TRBD2. The CDR3 totals 16 residues. Germline V gene sequence: CDR1 SGHAT, CDR2 FQNNGV. The V segment lost 3 bases and the J segment 4 bases; nucleotides outside the gene matches: 8. Here the CDR3 reads CASSFRAGAPYNEQFF. In nucleotides, the CDR3 is TGTGCCAGCAGCTTCCGAGCGGGGGCCCCTTACAATGAGCAGTTCTTC.

This clone was recorded once. This chain links TRBV6-2 or TRBV6-3 with TRBJ1-1, with 7 bases fitting TRBD1. Germline V CDR1 and CDR2: MNHEY, SVGEGT. J gave up 1 base and V 6 bases, and 5 bases lay outside the gene matches. The CDR3 sequence is 14 residues long. Written as DNA, the CDR3 is TGTGCCAGCAGCCCTGGGACAGAGAACACTGAAGCTTTCTTT. Translation gives CASSPGTENTEAFF.

This rearrangement joins TRBV24-1 to TRBJ1-5; no clear D. Deletions cut 1 base from V and 7 bases from J, with 10 bases between. The CDR3 sequence is 14 residues long. Germline values: CDR1 KGHDR, CDR2 SFDVKD. This CDR3 reads CATSDFRVRQPQHF. In DNA form, the CDR3 reads TGTGCCACCAGTGATTTTCGGGTGAGGCAGCCCCAGCATTTT.

This chain links TRBV6-5 with TRBJ1-3; D perhaps matches TRBD1 (5 bases). There are 14 residues in the CDR3. The germline V gene has CDR1 MNHEY and CDR2 SVGAGI. Between the trimmed V and J ends, which lost 6 bases and 2 bases, there was a span of 11 bases. CDR3 DNA: TGTGCCAGCAGGACAGCCTTGACTGGAAACACCATATATTTT. Encoded protein: CASRTALTGNTIYF.

The rearrangement uses TRBV5-1 and TRBJ2-3, with 8 bases fitting TRBD2. V shed 8 bases and J 4 bases; nucleotides not matched to a gene: 6. This CDR3 contains 13 residues. The germline CDR1 and CDR2 sequences are SGHRS and YFSETQ. CDR3: CASHQRGPDTQYF. The DNA of the CDR3 is TGCGCCAGTCATCAGCGGGGGCCAGATACGCAGTATTTT.